What follows are 2 T cell receptor beta chains derived from one specimen sequenced in a study of T cells in Graves' hyperthyroidism and ophthalmopathy. RNA transcripts provided the source from which TCR beta CDR3 regions were amplified. HTBI primers were the set used in a first-round RT-PCR of the TCR CDR3. TCRdb processed the multiplex PCR reads anew with MiXCR; each CDR3 protein has one entry. The sample lists 350,000 to 400,000 distinct CDR3 sequences; 15% to 20% were seen once. Sequencing was performed on blood. These receptors were collected from a woman aged 18-35 years with Graves' hyperthyroidism.

The V and J genes are TRBV20-1 and TRBJ1-3; D uncertain. The CDR3 is 14 amino acids. V shed 4 bases and J shed 4 bases, with 14 bases lying between them. Germline V lookup: CDR1 DFQATT, CDR2 SNEGSKA (reference sequence). CDR3 DNA: TGCAGTGCTAAAACACCCCTGGGAGGAAACACCATATATTTT. This translates into CSAKTPLGGNTIYF.

The rearrangement joins TRBV6-1 to TRBJ1-1; TRBD1 agrees at 9 bases. Germline CDR1 MNHNS, CDR2 SASEGT. The CDR3 contains 12 residues. V dropped 11 bases and J dropped 3; count of bases not matched to a gene: 4. This CDR3 is CAPGTGHTEAFF. CDR3 DNA: TGTGCCCCCGGGACAGGGCACACTGAAGCTTTCTTT.